The 20 T cell receptor beta chains reported below all come from one sample, sequenced in a study of graft-versus-host responses after intestinal transplantation. Generated by immunoSEQ multiplex PCR, the TCRdb table keeps only in-frame clones and is missing some. Here the sample spans under 50,000 clones, more than 80% being singletons. Sequenced here: PBMCs, sampled approximately 700 days after intestinal transplantation. The receptor set was obtained from a human patient who received an intestinal transplant, so some T cells may come from the graft donor.

The rearrangement joins TRBV10-3 to TRBJ2-2; 8 nucleotides agree with TRBD1. V lost 5 bases, J lost 0 bases, and 8 bases stayed unmatched. CDR1 and CDR2 from the germline V gene are ENHRY and SYGVKD. The CDR3 runs 17 residues. This CDR3 reads CAISKTGETANTGELFF. For the CDR3, the DNA is TGTGCCATCAGTAAGACAGGGGAGACTGCGAACACCGGGGAGCTGTTTTTT.

V and J are TRBV11-2 and TRBJ2-2, with a possible D match to TRBD1 (6 bases). V dropped 5 bases and J dropped 8 bases, with 12 bases sitting between them. CDR1 and CDR2 from the germline V gene are SGHAT and FQNNGV. This CDR3 is 13 amino acids long. The chain's CDR3 is CASSTQGTGELFF. CDR3 DNA: TGTGCCAGCAGCACACAGGGAACTGGGGAGCTGTTTTTT.

V and J are TRBV7-9 and TRBJ1-1; TRBD1 is a possible D gene (5 bases). The V gene's germline CDR1 is SEHNR and CDR2 FQNEAQ (reference sequence). This CDR3 has 14 residues. The ends were cut back, 1 base at V and 5 bases at J, with 11 bases in the middle. CDR3 loop: CASSLVGEHTEAFF. CDR3 DNA sequence: TGTGCCAGCAGCTTAGTAGGGGAGCATACTGAAGCTTTCTTT. Full variable domain (outside the CDR3, taken from reference TRBV7-9 and TRBJ1-1): DTGVSQNPRHKITKRGQNVTFRCDPISEHNRLYWYRQTLGQGPEFLTYFQNEAQLEKSRLLSDRFSAERPKGSFSTLEIQRTEQGDSAMYLCASSLVGEHTEAFFGQGTRLTVV.

The chain links TRBV29-1 to TRBJ2-7; 7 nucleotides agree with TRBD1. CDR3 length equals 13 residues. V lost 6 bases, J lost 1 base, and 6 bases stayed unmatched. The germline gives CDR1 SQVTM, CDR2 ANQGSEA. The CDR3 nucleotides read TGCAGCGTATGGACAGGTCCATCCTACGAGCAGTACTTC. It is translated as CSVWTGPSYEQYF.

The V and J genes are TRBV27 and TRBJ2-2, with 7 bases aligning to TRBD2. Germline loops: CDR1 MNHEY, CDR2 SMNVEV (reference sequence). Unmatched junction bases numbered 8, after V lost 8 bases and J lost 5 bases. The CDR3 is 14 amino acids. Here the CDR3 reads CASGRARATGELFF. The CDR3 region has the DNA TGTGCCAGCGGGAGGGCGAGGGCGACCGGGGAGCTGTTTTTT.

J is TRBJ2-5 and V is TRBV4-2; 9 bases line up with TRBD2. V shed 4 bases and J 2 bases; nucleotides not matched to a gene: 5. The germline CDR1 and CDR2 sequences are LGHNA and YNFKEQ. This CDR3 comprises 15 residues. The CDR3 loop is CASSLWAGGQETQYF. In DNA form, the CDR3 reads TGTGCCAGCAGCCTTTGGGCGGGAGGGCAAGAGACCCAGTACTTC.

The V and J genes are TRBV29-1 and TRBJ2-1, with D perhaps being TRBD1 or TRBD2 (5 bases each). CDR3 length: 13 amino acids. V was trimmed by 2 bases and J by 6 bases, leaving 11 bases between them. CDR1 is SQVTM, CDR2 ANQGSEA, per germline. The CDR3 coding sequence is TGCAGCGTTGAAAGTGGGACGGGCAATGAGCAGTTCTTC. Amino acids: CSVESGTGNEQFF.

The rearrangement links TRBV5-1 to TRBJ1-4, with D uncertain. The ends were cut back, 3 bases at V and 8 bases at J, with 11 bases in the middle. This CDR3 region has 13 residues. CDR1 is SGHRS and CDR2 is YFSETQ in the germline V gene. For the CDR3, the DNA is TGCGCCAGCAGCTCGACCCTCGACGAAAAACTGTTTTTT. Protein: CASSSTLDEKLFF.

The rearrangement joins TRBV5-1 to TRBJ2-2, with a possible D match to TRBD1 (6 bases). CDR1 SGHRS and CDR2 YFSETQ come from the germline V gene. V was cut by 5 bases and J by 4 bases, with 9 bases left in between. CDR3 length: 13 residues. The CDR3: CASRVGGTGELFF. The CDR3 region has the DNA TGCGCCAGCAGAGTAGGGGGCACCGGGGAGCTGTTTTTT.

This sequence joins TRBV19 and TRBJ2-5; D ambiguous. The CDR3 length is 13 residues. Germline loops: CDR1 LNHDA, CDR2 SQIVND (reference sequence). V lost 2 bases to trimming and J lost 5 bases, with 9 bases between them. The CDR3 DNA is TGTGCCAGTAGTATAACGGAGCGTGAGACCCAGTACTTC. Its translation is CASSITERETQYF. The variable domain in full, with the rest retrieved from reference TRBV19 and TRBJ2-5, is DGGITQSPKYLFRKEGQNVTLSCEQNLNHDAMYWYRQDPGQGLRLIYYSQIVNDFQKGDIAEGYSVSREKKESFPLTVTSAQKNPTAFYLCASSITERETQYFGPGTRLLVL.

J is TRBJ1-1 and V is TRBV5-1, with 11 nucleotides matching TRBD1. This CDR3 spans 15 amino acids. J was trimmed by 5 bases and V by 1 base; bases with no gene match: 4. Germline V lookup: CDR1 SGHRS, CDR2 YFSETQ. CDR3 residues: CASSLPGQGETEAFF. DNA of the CDR3: TGCGCCAGCAGCTTGCCGGGACAGGGGGAAACTGAAGCTTTCTTT. Filled out from reference TRBV5-1 and TRBJ1-1, the complete variable domain reads KAGVTQTPRYLIKTRGQQVTLSCSPISGHRSVSWYQQTPGQGLQFLFEYFSETQRNKGNFPGRFSGRQFSNSRSEMNVSTLELGDSALYLCASSLPGQGETEAFFGQGTRLTVV.

The gene calls are TRBV7-3 and TRBJ2-7; D gene uncertain. Germline CDR1 is SGHTA and CDR2 is FQGTGA. The CDR3 is made up of 12 amino acids. V was clipped by 5 bases and J by 2 bases, with 7 bases between them. CDR3 amino acids: CASSPHTYEQYF. For the CDR3, the DNA is TGTGCCAGCAGCCCGCATACCTACGAGCAGTACTTC.

This chain links TRBV6-1 with TRBJ2-7, with a possible D match to TRBD1 (5 bases). The V end was cut by 7 bases, the J end by 0 bases, with 16 bases between. The CDR3 runs to 15 residues. The germline V gene encodes CDR1 MNHNS and CDR2 SASEGT. This CDR3 reads CASNQGTVFSYEQYF. The CDR3 DNA sequence: TGTGCCAGCAACCAGGGCACAGTATTCTCCTACGAGCAGTACTTC.

This clone was detected only once. V and J are TRBV6-5 and TRBJ2-1; D uncertain. CDR3 length: 16 amino acids. Trimming cost V 0 bases and J 3 bases, with 12 bases left between them. Germline V gene lookup returns CDR1 MNHEY and CDR2 SVGAGI. The CDR3 loop is CASSYSGQLDYNEQFF. In DNA, the CDR3 is TGTGCCAGCAGTTACTCAGGGCAGCTGGACTACAATGAGCAGTTCTTC.

The V call is TRBV9, the J call TRBJ2-3, with TRBD2 as a possible D gene (6 bases). Germline loops: CDR1 SGDLS, CDR2 YYNGEE. Trimming shortened V by 2 bases and J by 5 bases, and 24 bases separated the two germline ends. The CDR3 runs to 18 residues. CDR3 nucleotide sequence: TGTGCCAGCAGCGTCAAGGCCGGGGCGGGACCGGCGGGAGATACGCAGTATTTT. Encoded protein: CASSVKAGAGPAGDTQYF.

V usage is TRBV6-5 and J usage is TRBJ1-6, with a tentative D call TRBD1 (6 bases). V dropped 4 bases and J dropped 14 bases, with 21 bases sitting between them. Germline CDR1 MNHEY, CDR2 SVGAGI. The CDR3 spans 15 residues. The CDR3 DNA sequence: TGTGCCAGCAGTTTGGACAGCCGTAATCATGCGGCCCTCCACTTT. It codes for CASSLDSRNHAALHF.

The chain links TRBV2 to TRBJ1-6; D remains unclear. V was cut by 4 bases and J by 0 bases, with 10 bases left in between. CDR1 is SNHLY and CDR2 is FYNNEI in the germline V gene. The CDR3 runs to 16 residues. The CDR3 sequence: CASSGQDSSYNSPLHF. DNA for the CDR3: TGTGCCAGCAGTGGTCAGGATAGCTCCTATAATTCACCCCTCCACTTT.

The chain is built from TRBV19 and TRBJ2-1; D is ambiguous. CDR1 is LNHDA, CDR2 SQIVND, per germline (reference sequence). The CDR3 extends over 13 amino acids. Trimming cost V 5 bases and J 7 bases, with 12 bases left between them. The CDR3 sequence: CASSRLVGNEQFF. The CDR3 region has the DNA TGTGCCAGTAGTCGGCTCGTAGGGAATGAGCAGTTCTTC.

The V and J genes are TRBV19 and TRBJ2-5; 7 bases agree with TRBD2. Trimming removed 10 bases from V and 5 bases from J; junction bases left unmatched: 13. Germline CDR1 reads LNHDA; CDR2 reads SQIVND (reference sequence). This CDR3 contains 14 residues. The CDR3 loop is CATSRTRTWETQYF. CDR3 DNA: TGTGCCACTTCCCGGACTAGAACCTGGGAGACCCAGTACTTC.

The chain recombines TRBV7-2 with TRBJ2-5, with TRBD1 as a possible D gene (6 bases). From germline, CDR1 is SGHTA and CDR2 FQGNSA. Trimming took 6 bases from V and 2 from J, leaving 19 bases between them. The CDR3 is 16 amino acids. The CDR3: CASSRTSRGLQETQYF. The DNA for the CDR3 is TGTGCCAGCAGTCGGACCTCCAGGGGATTACAAGAGACCCAGTACTTC.